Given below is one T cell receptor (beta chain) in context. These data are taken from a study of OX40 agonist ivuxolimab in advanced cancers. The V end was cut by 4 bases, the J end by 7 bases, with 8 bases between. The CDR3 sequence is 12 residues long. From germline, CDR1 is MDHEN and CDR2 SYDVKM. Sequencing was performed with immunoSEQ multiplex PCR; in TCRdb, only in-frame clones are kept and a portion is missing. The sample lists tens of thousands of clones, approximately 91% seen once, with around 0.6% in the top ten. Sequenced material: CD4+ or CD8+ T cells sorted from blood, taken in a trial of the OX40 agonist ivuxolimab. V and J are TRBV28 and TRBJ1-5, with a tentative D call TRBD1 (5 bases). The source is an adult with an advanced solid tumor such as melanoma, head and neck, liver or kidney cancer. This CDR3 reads CASSSGDQPQHF. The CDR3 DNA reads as TGTGCCAGCAGTTCGGGGGACCAGCCCCAGCATTTT.